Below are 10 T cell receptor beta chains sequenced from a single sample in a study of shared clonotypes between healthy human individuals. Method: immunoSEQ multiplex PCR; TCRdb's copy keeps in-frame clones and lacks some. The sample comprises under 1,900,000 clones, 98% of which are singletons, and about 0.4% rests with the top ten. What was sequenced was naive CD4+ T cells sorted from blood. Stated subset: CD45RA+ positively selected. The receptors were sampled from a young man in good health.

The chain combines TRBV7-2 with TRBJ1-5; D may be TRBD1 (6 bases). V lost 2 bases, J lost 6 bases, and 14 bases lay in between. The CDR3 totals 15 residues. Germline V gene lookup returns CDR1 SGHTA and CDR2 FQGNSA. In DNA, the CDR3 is TGTGCCAGCAGCTTAAGCAGGGGTATCGGTCAGCCCCAGCATTTT. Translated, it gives CASSLSRGIGQPQHF.

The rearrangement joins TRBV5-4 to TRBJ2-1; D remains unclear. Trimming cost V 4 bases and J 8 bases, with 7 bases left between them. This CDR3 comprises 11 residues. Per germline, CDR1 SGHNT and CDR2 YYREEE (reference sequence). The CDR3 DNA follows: TGTGCCAGCAGCCCCCGGGATGAGCAGTTCTTC. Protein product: CASSPRDEQFF.

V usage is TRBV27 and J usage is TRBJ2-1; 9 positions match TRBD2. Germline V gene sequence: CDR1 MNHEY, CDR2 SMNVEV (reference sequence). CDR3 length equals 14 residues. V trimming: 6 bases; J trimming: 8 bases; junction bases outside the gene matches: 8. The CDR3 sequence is CASRRAGGRDEQFF. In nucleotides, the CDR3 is TGTGCCAGCAGAAGGGCGGGAGGGAGAGATGAGCAGTTCTTC.

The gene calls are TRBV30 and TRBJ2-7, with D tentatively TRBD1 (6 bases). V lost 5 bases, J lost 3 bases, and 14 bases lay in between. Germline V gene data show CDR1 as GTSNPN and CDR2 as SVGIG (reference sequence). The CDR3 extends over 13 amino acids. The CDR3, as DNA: TGTGCCTGGGGTGGTAGGGGGAGCTACGAGCAGTACTTC. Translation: CAWGGRGSYEQYF.

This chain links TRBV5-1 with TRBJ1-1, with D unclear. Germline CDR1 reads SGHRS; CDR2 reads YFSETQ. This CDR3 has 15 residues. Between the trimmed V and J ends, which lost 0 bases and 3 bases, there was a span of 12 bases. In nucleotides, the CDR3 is TGCGCCAGCAGCTTGGTAGAGGTTGGGGACACTGAAGCTTTCTTT. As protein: CASSLVEVGDTEAFF.

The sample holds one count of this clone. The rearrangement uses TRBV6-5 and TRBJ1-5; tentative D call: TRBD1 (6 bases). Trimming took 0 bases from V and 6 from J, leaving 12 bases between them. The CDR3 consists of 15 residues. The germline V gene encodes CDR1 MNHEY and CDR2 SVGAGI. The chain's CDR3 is CASSYSGQFGQPQHF. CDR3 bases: TGTGCCAGCAGTTACTCTGGACAGTTCGGTCAGCCCCAGCATTTT.

As DNA, the CDR3 is TGTAGCTGGAGGAGAAGCCACCCCTTTGACAATGAGCAGTTCTTC. Its translation: CSWRRSHPFDNEQFF. The rearrangement uses TRBV5-4 and TRBJ2-1, with a tentative D call TRBD2 (5 bases). Germline loops: CDR1 SGHNT, CDR2 YYREEE (reference sequence). The CDR3 contains 15 residues.

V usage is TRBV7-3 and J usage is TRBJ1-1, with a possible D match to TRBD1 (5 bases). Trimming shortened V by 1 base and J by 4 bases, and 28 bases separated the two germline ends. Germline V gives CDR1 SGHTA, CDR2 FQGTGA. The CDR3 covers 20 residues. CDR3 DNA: TGTGCCAGCAGCTTAATAGGACCTCCCCCATTCAGGGCTTCGGCCACTGAAGCTTTCTTT. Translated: CASSLIGPPPFRASATEAFF.

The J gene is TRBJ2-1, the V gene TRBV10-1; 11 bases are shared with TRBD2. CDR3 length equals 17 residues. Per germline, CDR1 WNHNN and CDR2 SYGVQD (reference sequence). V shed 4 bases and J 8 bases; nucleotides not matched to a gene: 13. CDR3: CASSGTSGRSTEDEQFF. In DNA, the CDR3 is TGCGCCAGCAGTGGGACTAGCGGGCGGTCCACGGAGGATGAGCAGTTCTTC.

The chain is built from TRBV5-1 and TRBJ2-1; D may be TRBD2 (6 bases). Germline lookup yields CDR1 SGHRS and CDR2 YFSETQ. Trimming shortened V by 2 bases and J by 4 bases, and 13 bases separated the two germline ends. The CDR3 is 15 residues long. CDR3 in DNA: TGCGCCAGCAGCTTCAGGGACTCATTGTACAATGAGCAGTTCTTC. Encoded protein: CASSFRDSLYNEQFF.